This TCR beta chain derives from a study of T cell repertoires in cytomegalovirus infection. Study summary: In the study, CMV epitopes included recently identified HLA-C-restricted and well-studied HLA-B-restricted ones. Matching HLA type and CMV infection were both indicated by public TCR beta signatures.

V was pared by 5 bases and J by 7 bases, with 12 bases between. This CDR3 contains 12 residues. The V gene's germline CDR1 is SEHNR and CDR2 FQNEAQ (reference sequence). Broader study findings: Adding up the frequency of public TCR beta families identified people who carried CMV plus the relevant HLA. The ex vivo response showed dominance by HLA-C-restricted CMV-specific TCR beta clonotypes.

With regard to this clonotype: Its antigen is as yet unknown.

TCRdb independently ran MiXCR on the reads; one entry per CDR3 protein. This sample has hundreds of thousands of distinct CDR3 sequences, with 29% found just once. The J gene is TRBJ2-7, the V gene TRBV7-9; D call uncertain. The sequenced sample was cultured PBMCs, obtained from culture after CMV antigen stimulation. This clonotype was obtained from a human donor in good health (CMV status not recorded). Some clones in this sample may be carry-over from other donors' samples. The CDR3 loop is CASSPTTQEQYF. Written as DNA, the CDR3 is TGTGCCAGCAGCCCGACCACGCAGGAGCAGTACTTC.